This T cell receptor (beta chain) is drawn from a study of T cell changes during pregnancy in multiple sclerosis (dated by TCRdb to between 2017 and 2020). With regard to the full study: In women with multiple sclerosis, the researchers looked at how the T cell repertoire shifted as pregnancy progressed.

Libraries were made using the immunoSEQ multiplex PCR assay. TCRdb stores this immuneACCESS table with in-frame sequences only. Part of the clones is absent; in the studies checked, under half of the shortfall reflects unresolved V genes, and no reason is known for the rest. Counted in this sample were under 95,000 clones; just under 95% of them appeared once. Just under 2% of the sample is in the top ten clones. Unmatched junction bases come to 6, with V trimmed by 5 bases and J by 0 bases. Spanning cysteine to phenylalanine, the CDR3 consists of 16 amino acids. Only the CDR3 DNA stays, 48 bases, in frame from base 1. In the germline V gene, CDR1 corresponds to SQVTM and CDR2 to ANQGSEA. Turning to this clone: Its binding antigen is unknown. Nothing much larger sits one base from this clone, and base qualities are not available.

The V and J genes are TRBV29-1 and TRBJ2-7, and TRBD2 matches 14 of the central bases. The receptor's source is a female donor with multiple sclerosis, enrolled in a pregnancy study. This specimen was peripheral blood, taken in the second trimester of pregnancy. The nucleotide sequence reads as follows: TGCAGCGTTACGACTAGCGGGGGGGATAGCTCCTACGAGCAGTACTTC. Translation gives CSVTTSGGDSSYEQYF.